These 28 T cell receptor beta chains originate from one sample sequenced in a study of vaccination and CD4 T cells after COVID-19. An Oncomine TCR Beta short-read assay was used to sequence the DNA from cultured CD4+ T cells. TCRdb reprocessed the PCR reads via MiXCR and lists one record per CDR3 protein. The data show more than 15,000 distinct CDR3 sequences, more than 20% seen once. The treatment is: roughly 10-day PBMC culture with coronavirus spike peptide pools or control peptides (ViraFEST assay). No antigen has been assigned to these receptors. Sequencing was performed on cultured CD4+ T cells from blood. The source of these receptors is a human donor with COVID-19.

Sample share makes this clonotype medium-sized. This chain connects TRBV15 to TRBJ1-5; the D gene is possibly TRBD1 (5 bases). The CDR3 loop spans 14 amino acids. The germline gives CDR1 LNHNV, CDR2 YYDKDF (reference sequence). The V end was cut by 3 bases, the J end by 11 bases, with 17 bases between. CDR3 sequence reads: CATSSLQPGGTQHF. CDR3 nucleotide sequence: TGTGCCACCAGCAGTTTACAGCCGGGGGGGACCCAGCATTTT.

The chain has TRBV3-1 and TRBJ2-1; 9 bases match TRBD2. The germline CDR1 and CDR2 sequences are LGHDT and YNNKEL (reference sequence). This CDR3 contains 15 residues. V trimming: 4 bases; J trimming: 5 bases; junction bases outside the gene matches: 6. The CDR3 bases are TGTGCCAGCAGCCGGCGGGGGGGCATGGACAATGAGCAGTTCTTC. This codes for CASSRRGGMDNEQFF.

The V gene is TRBV6-5, the J gene TRBJ1-5; maybe TRBD1 (5 bases). Per the germline V gene, CDR1 is MNHEY and CDR2 is SVGAGI. The ends were cut back, 4 bases at V and 3 bases at J, with 13 bases in the middle. The length of the CDR3 is 15 residues. CDR3 sequence: CASSSGDGVNQPQHF. The CDR3 DNA reads TGTGCCAGCAGTTCGGGGGACGGGGTCAATCAGCCCCAGCATTTT.

V and J are TRBV2 and TRBJ2-5, with TRBD1 as a possible D gene (6 bases). The CDR3 extends over 13 amino acids. V was pared by 7 bases and J by 2 bases, with 11 bases between. Germline V gene lookup returns CDR1 SNHLY and CDR2 FYNNEI. DNA of the CDR3: TGTGCCAGCATAATCGGACAGCAAGAGACCCAGTACTTC. Residues: CASIIGQQETQYF.

The V call is TRBV2, the J call TRBJ1-5; 10 positions match TRBD1. Trimming took 7 bases from V and 6 from J; bases not matched to a gene: 9. This CDR3 is 15 amino acids long. Germline V lookup: CDR1 SNHLY, CDR2 FYNNEI. The CDR3: CASIKDRGGSQPQHF. The CDR3 DNA follows: TGTGCCAGCATTAAGGACAGGGGGGGTAGTCAGCCCCAGCATTTT.

V gene TRBV9 combines with J gene TRBJ2-3; a possible D gene is TRBD1 (6 bases). V gave up 7 bases and J gave up 2 bases, with 17 bases separating them. The germline V gene encodes CDR1 SGDLS and CDR2 YYNGEE. The CDR3 sequence is 15 residues long. As DNA, the CDR3 is TGTGCCAGCGGCCCGGGACATTCAGACACAGATACGCAGTATTTT. Translation gives CASGPGHSDTDTQYF.

The genes are TRBV19 and TRBJ1-2; 9 nucleotides align to TRBD1. Germline CDR1 LNHDA, CDR2 SQIVND (reference sequence). The CDR3 loop spans 16 amino acids. Trimming at V came to 5 bases and at J to 0 bases, leaving 7 bases not matched to a gene. The CDR3: CASSPRTGATNYGYTF. The CDR3 DNA sequence: TGTGCCAGTAGTCCCCGGACAGGGGCGACTAACTATGGCTACACCTTC.

This sequence joins TRBV19 and TRBJ2-5, with TRBD1 matching over 11 bases. Per the germline V gene, CDR1 is LNHDA and CDR2 is SQIVND (reference sequence). V was clipped by 5 bases and J by 4 bases; unmatched bases: 12. The CDR3 is made up of 17 amino acids. The CDR3 region is CASSEGQGAVLRETQYF. The CDR3 DNA follows: TGTGCCAGTAGTGAAGGACAGGGGGCGGTTTTGCGAGAGACCCAGTACTTC.

This sequence joins TRBV6-5 and TRBJ2-1; unclear D gene. The germline gives CDR1 MNHEY, CDR2 SVGAGI. The CDR3 length is 11 residues. Trimming took off 4 bases at V and 10 bases at J, with 8 bases between the two ends. The CDR3 loop is CASSSLYEQFF. CDR3 nucleotides: TGTGCCAGCAGTTCCCTCTACGAGCAGTTCTTC.

The rearrangement uses TRBV7-8 and TRBJ1-6; perhaps TRBD1 as D (5 bases). CDR3 size: 15 residues. V was pared by 5 bases and J by 5 bases, with 13 bases between. From germline, CDR1 is SGHVS and CDR2 FQNEAQ. The CDR3 coding sequence is TGTGCCAGCAGCCCCCGGGACTCAGATAATTCACCCCTCCACTTT. Encoded protein: CASSPRDSDNSPLHF.

This chain connects TRBV10-1 to TRBJ2-1; D is ambiguous. V was shortened by 5 bases and J by 1 base, with 12 bases between the two germline ends. Germline loops: CDR1 WNHNN, CDR2 SYGVQD (reference sequence). CDR3 size: 15 residues. CDR3 loop: CASSTTVGSYNEQFF. CDR3 coding DNA: TGCGCCAGCAGTACCACAGTCGGGTCCTACAATGAGCAGTTCTTC.

This clonotype has just a few counts. V is TRBV19 and J is TRBJ2-1, with 9 bases that match TRBD2. Germline CDR1 and CDR2: LNHDA and SQIVND (reference sequence). The CDR3 totals 16 residues. V was clipped by 1 base and J by 4 bases; unmatched bases: 5. For the CDR3, the DNA is TGTGCCAGTAGTATAGTTAGCAGCGGGGGGTACAATGAGCAGTTCTTC. Translating it yields CASSIVSSGGYNEQFF.

V and J are TRBV12-3 or TRBV12-4 and TRBJ1-5; maybe TRBD1 (5 bases). V was clipped by 5 bases and J by 7 bases, with 24 bases between them. The CDR3 runs to 17 residues. The CDR3 sequence is CASSGRDGSAGSQPQHF. CDR3 in DNA: TGTGCCAGCAGTGGTCGGGACGGTTCGGCGGGGTCCCAGCCCCAGCATTTT.

This clonotype was seen only a few times. This chain uses TRBV6-2 or TRBV6-3 with TRBJ2-4, with TRBD2 matching over 10 bases. The V gene end was trimmed by 6 bases and the J gene end by 9 bases; junction bases not matched to a gene: 8. CDR1 MNHEY and CDR2 SVGEGT come from the germline V gene. This CDR3 is 14 amino acids long. Here the CDR3 reads CASSLAGAGAIQYF. The CDR3 bases are TGTGCCAGCAGCCTAGCGGGGGCAGGGGCCATTCAGTACTTC.

The V call is TRBV7-2, the J call TRBJ1-5; 10 bases map to TRBD1. Germline V gene lookup returns CDR1 SGHTA and CDR2 FQGNSA. The CDR3 extends over 15 amino acids. V gave up 5 bases and J gave up 5 bases; unmatched junction bases: 6. The DNA of the CDR3 is TGTGCCAGCAGCCTCGACAGGGGGCAGGATCAGCCCCAGCATTTT. Its protein product is CASSLDRGQDQPQHF.

This sequence joins TRBV6-4 and TRBJ1-2; D gene ambiguous. V was clipped by 4 bases and J by 2 bases, with 5 bases between them. Germline loops: CDR1 MRHNA, CDR2 SNTAGT. CDR3 size: 12 residues. CDR3 region: CASSAGNYGYTF. The CDR3 nucleotides read TGTGCCAGCAGTGCCGGGAACTATGGCTACACCTTC.

The chain links TRBV10-1 to TRBJ1-1, with a tentative D call TRBD1 (5 bases). Germline V gene lookup returns CDR1 WNHNN and CDR2 SYGVQD (reference sequence). The CDR3 loop spans 14 amino acids. The V gene lost 8 bases and the J gene lost 5 bases, with 18 bases spanning the gap. CDR3 amino acids: CASGPGTSGTEAFF. The DNA for the CDR3 is TGCGCCAGCGGTCCTGGGACTAGCGGAACTGAAGCTTTCTTT.

The V gene is TRBV10-3, the J gene TRBJ2-2; D unclear. The CDR3 runs 13 residues. Looked up from germline, CDR1 is ENHRY and CDR2 is SYGVKD. V lost 8 bases and J 2 bases, leaving 9 bases between the germline ends. This CDR3 is CAIEKGNTGELFF. DNA for the CDR3: TGTGCCATCGAGAAAGGAAACACCGGGGAGCTGTTTTTT.

Only a few counts were recorded for this clonotype. This chain connects TRBV10-3 to TRBJ2-7; D tentatively reads TRBD1 or TRBD2 (6 bases each). CDR1 and CDR2 (germline): ENHRY, SYGVKD. V was clipped by 0 bases and J by 5 bases, with 11 bases between them. This CDR3 has 14 residues. This chain's CDR3 is CAISESPRGDEQYF. The CDR3, as DNA: TGTGCCATCAGTGAGTCCCCGAGGGGGGACGAGCAGTACTTC.

There are a few counts of this clonotype. The rearrangement uses TRBV6-5 and TRBJ2-7, with D uncertain. The CDR3 has 13 amino acids. Germline lookup yields CDR1 MNHEY and CDR2 SVGAGI. V was cut by 2 bases and J by 11 bases, with 16 bases left in between. The CDR3 reads CASSYRVLAEEYF. The CDR3 DNA reads TGTGCCAGCAGTTACAGGGTCTTGGCAGAAGAGTACTTC.

The V gene is TRBV7-2, the J gene TRBJ2-6; 7 bases match TRBD2. The CDR3 is 18 residues long. Germline lookup yields CDR1 SGHTA and CDR2 FQGNSA. V dropped 0 bases and J dropped 3; count of bases not matched to a gene: 8. In DNA form, the CDR3 reads TGTGCCAGCAGCTTAGCTACCGGGACTACGATTGGGGCCAACGTCCTGACTTTC. Amino acid sequence: CASSLATGTTIGANVLTF.

This clonotype was counted a few times. The rearrangement uses TRBV19 and TRBJ1-6; no clear D gene. Germline CDR1 and CDR2: LNHDA and SQIVND (reference sequence). The CDR3 is 13 amino acids. V lost 6 bases to trimming and J lost 5 bases, with 8 bases between them. The CDR3 loop reads CASRRDNNSPLHF. The CDR3 DNA is TGTGCCAGTAGGCGGGATAATAATTCACCCCTCCACTTT.

The chain employs TRBV28 and TRBJ1-3, with 9 bases identical to TRBD1. There are 17 residues in the CDR3. Germline CDR1 is MDHEN and CDR2 is SYDVKM. The trim removed 6 bases at V and 4 bases at J, leaving 13 bases unmatched. DNA for the CDR3: TGTGCCAGCAGAATGAGATCCGGGACAGGGTGGGGAAACACCATATATTTT. It is translated as CASRMRSGTGWGNTIYF.

By share, this clonotype counts as medium-sized. The rearrangement links TRBV7-2 to TRBJ1-5; D call uncertain. The germline CDR1 and CDR2 sequences are SGHTA and FQGNSA. Trimming shortened V by 5 bases and J by 0 bases, and 8 bases separated the two germline ends. The CDR3 runs to 14 residues. The CDR3 here is CASSLHYSNQPQHF. In DNA form, the CDR3 reads TGTGCCAGCAGCCTCCATTATAGCAATCAGCCCCAGCATTTT.

This clonotype showed up just once. The rearrangement uses TRBV9 and TRBJ2-7, with 8 bases matching TRBD2. The V segment lost 3 bases and the J segment 3 bases; nucleotides outside the gene matches: 11. Germline V CDR1 and CDR2: SGDLS, YYNGEE. This CDR3 contains 16 residues. The CDR3 DNA sequence: TGTGCCAGCAGCGCTAGCGGGCTAGCGGAAAACTACGAGCAGTACTTC. This translates into CASSASGLAENYEQYF.

This clonotype has just a few counts. The V gene is TRBV5-1, the J gene TRBJ1-2; no reliable D call. V lost 1 base to trimming and J lost 6 bases, with 10 bases between them. There are 13 residues in the CDR3. CDR1 is SGHRS, CDR2 YFSETQ, per germline. CDR3 coding DNA: TGCGCCAGCAGCTTGACGGGCTCCCATGGCTACACCTTC. Protein sequence: CASSLTGSHGYTF. Drawing the rest from reference TRBV5-1 and TRBJ1-2, the complete variable domain is KAGVTQTPRYLIKTRGQQVTLSCSPISGHRSVSWYQQTPGQGLQFLFEYFSETQRNKGNFPGRFSGRQFSNSRSEMNVSTLELGDSALYLCASSLTGSHGYTFGSGTRLTVV.

V is TRBV18 and J is TRBJ1-2; 7 bases are a match to TRBD1. CDR1 KGHSH and CDR2 LQKENI come from the germline V gene. The junction had 9 bases not matched to a gene; V was cut back by 3 bases and J by 5 bases. The CDR3 covers 15 residues. This CDR3 reads CASSPGQDLAYGYTF. CDR3 coding DNA: TGTGCCAGCTCACCCGGACAGGACCTCGCTTATGGCTACACCTTC.

V is TRBV5-4 and J is TRBJ2-3; D may be TRBD1 (7 bases). The germline V and J ends were trimmed by 9 bases and 2 bases, with 19 bases remaining between them. The CDR3 length is 15 residues. Germline assignment: CDR1 SGHNT and CDR2 YYREEE (reference sequence). The CDR3 sequence: CATPVEGADTDTQYF. CDR3 nucleotide sequence: TGTGCCACCCCAGTGGAGGGGGCCGACACAGATACGCAGTATTTT.